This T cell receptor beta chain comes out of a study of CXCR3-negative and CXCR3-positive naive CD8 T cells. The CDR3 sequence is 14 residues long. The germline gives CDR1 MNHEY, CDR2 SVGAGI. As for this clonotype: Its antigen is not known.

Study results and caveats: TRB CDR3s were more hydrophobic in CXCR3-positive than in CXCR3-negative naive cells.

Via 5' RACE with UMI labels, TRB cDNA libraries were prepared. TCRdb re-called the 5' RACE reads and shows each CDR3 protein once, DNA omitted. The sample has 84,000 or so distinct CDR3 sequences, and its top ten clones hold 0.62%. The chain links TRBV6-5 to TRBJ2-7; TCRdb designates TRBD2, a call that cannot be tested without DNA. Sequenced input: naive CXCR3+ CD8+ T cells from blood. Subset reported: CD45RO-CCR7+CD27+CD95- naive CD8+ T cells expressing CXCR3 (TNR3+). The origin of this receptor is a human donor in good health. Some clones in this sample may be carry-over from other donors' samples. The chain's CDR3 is CASSYFSSAYEQYF.